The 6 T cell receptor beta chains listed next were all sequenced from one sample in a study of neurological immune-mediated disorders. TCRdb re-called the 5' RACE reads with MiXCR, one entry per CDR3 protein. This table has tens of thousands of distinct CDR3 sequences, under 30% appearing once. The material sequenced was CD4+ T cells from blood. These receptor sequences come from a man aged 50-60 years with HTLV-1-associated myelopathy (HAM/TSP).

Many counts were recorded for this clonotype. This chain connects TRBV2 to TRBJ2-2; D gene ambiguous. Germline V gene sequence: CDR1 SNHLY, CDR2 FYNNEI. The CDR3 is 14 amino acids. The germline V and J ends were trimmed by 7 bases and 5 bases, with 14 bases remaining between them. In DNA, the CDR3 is TGTGCCAGCACTCCCGCCAGTACGACCGGGGAGCTGTTTTTT. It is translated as CASTPASTTGELFF.

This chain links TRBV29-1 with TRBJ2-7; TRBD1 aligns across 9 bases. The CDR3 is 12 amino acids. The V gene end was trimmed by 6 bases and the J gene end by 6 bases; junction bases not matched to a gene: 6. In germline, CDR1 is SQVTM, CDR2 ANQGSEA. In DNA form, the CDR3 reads TGCAGCGTGAGACAGGGGGTTGTCGAGCAGTACTTC. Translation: CSVRQGVVEQYF.

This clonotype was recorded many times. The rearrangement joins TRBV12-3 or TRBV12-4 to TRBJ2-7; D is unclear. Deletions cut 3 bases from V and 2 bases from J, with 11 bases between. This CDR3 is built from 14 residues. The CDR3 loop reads CASSFWGRPYEQYF. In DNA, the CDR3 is TGTGCCAGCAGTTTCTGGGGTAGGCCCTACGAGCAGTACTTC.

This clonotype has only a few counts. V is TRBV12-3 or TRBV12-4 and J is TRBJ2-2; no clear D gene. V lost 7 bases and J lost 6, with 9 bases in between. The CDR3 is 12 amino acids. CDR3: CASNLIPGELFF. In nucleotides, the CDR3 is TGTGCCAGCAATTTGATTCCCGGGGAGCTGTTTTTT.

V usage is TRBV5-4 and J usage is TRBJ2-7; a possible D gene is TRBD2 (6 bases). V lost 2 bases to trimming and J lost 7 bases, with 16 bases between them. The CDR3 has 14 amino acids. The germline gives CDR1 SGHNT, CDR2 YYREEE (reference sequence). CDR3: CASSFVGTPEEQYF. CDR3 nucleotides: TGTGCCAGCAGCTTCGTTGGGACTCCAGAGGAGCAGTACTTC.

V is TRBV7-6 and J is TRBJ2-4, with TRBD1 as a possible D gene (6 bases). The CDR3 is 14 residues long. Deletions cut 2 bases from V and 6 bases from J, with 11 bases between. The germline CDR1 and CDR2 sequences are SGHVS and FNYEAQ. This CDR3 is CASSLREQGNIQYF. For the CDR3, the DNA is TGTGCCAGCAGCTTAAGGGAACAGGGAAACATTCAGTACTTC.